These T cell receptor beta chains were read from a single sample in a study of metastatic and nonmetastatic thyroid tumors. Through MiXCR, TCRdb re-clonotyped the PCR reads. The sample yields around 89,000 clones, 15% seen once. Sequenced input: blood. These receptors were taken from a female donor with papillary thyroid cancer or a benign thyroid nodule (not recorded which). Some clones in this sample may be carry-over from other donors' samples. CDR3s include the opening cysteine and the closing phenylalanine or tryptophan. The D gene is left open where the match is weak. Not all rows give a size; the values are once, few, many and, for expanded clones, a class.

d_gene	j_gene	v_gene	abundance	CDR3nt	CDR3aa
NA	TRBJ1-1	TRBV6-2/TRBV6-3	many	TGTGCCAGCAGCACGGAATCCGGCACTGAAGCTTTCTTT	CASSTESGTEAFF
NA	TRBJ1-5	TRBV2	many	TGTGCCAGCAGGGGTCAGGCCCACAATCAGCCCCAGCATTTT	CASRGQAHNQPQHF
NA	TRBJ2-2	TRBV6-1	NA	TGTGCCAGCAAGGGGGGCTTAAACACCGGGGAGCTGTTTTTT	CASKGGLNTGELFF
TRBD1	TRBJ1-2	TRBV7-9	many	TGTGCCAGCAGCCGCGGACAGGGAGGGAATGGCTACACCTTC	CASSRGQGGNGYTF
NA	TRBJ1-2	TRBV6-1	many	TGTGCCAGCACCGGCAGCTCTGATGGCTACACCTTC	CASTGSSDGYTF
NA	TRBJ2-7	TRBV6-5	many	TGTGCCAGCAGTTACGGGGACCCCCCCAACGAGCAGTACTTC	CASSYGDPPNEQYF
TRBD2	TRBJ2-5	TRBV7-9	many	TGTGCCAGCAGCGTCCCCGGGACTAGCAAAGAGACCCAGTACTTC	CASSVPGTSKETQYF
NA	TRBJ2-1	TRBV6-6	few	TGTGCCAGCAGTTCTATTGACAGTTACCCCTACAATGAGCAGTTCTTC	CASSSIDSYPYNEQFF
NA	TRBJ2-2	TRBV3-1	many	TGTGCCAGCAGCCAAGAATTCGGGCGCCACCGAGCCGGGGAGCTGTTTTTT	CASSQEFGRHRAGELFF
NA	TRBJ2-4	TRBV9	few	TGTGCCAGCAGCCCGGGGCGAGGGATCAATTCCAAAAACATTCAGTACTTC	CASSPGRGINSKNIQYF
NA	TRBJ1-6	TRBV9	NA	TGTGCCAGCAGCTTGGCAGGGAAGCAATCACCCCTCCACTTT	CASSLAGKQSPLHF
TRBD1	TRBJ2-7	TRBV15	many	TGTGCCACCAGCATGTACCGGGACAGGGAAGGCGAGCAGTACTTC	CATSMYRDREGEQYF
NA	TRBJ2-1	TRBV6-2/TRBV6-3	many	TGTGCCAGCACCCCTCGACACCCCTACAATGAGCAGTTCTTC	CASTPRHPYNEQFF
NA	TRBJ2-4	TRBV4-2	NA	TGTGCCAGCAGCCAAGACCCCAGATTTATAGCCAAAAACATTCAGTACTTC	CASSQDPRFIAKNIQYF
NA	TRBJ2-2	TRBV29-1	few	TGCAGCGCCGTCGGGTGGGGGGCCCGGAGGGGCGGGGAGCTGTTTTTT	CSAVGWGARRGGELFF
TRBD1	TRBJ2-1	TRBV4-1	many	TGCGCCAGCAGCCAAGATGCCGGGACAGGGTACAATGAGCAGTTCTTC	CASSQDAGTGYNEQFF
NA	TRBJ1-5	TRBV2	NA	TGTGCCAGCAGTGAGCAAGGATGTCAGCCCCAGCATTTT	CASSEQGCQPQHF
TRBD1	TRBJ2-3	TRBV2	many	TGTGCCAGCAGCGAGACAGGGTCTGGTCCAGATACGCAGTATTTT	CASSETGSGPDTQYF
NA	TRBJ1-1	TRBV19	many	TGTGCCAGTAGTCGGGTCGGCCGGGAAGCTTTCTTT	CASSRVGREAFF
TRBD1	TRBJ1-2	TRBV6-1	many	TGTGCCAGCAGTTCCCGCGGGACAGCCTATGGCTACACCTTC	CASSSRGTAYGYTF
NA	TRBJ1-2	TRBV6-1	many	TGTGCCAGCAGACGCACGCAGGACGGAGCTAACTATGGCTACACCTTC	CASRRTQDGANYGYTF
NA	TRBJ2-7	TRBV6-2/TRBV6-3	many	TGTGCCAGCAGTTACTCGAATCCGCAGGGTCGGTTCGAAACCTACGAGCAGTACTTC	CASSYSNPQGRFETYEQYF
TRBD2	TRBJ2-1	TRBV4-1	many	TGCGCCAGCAGCACTTTTAGCGGGGGAAGCTCCTACAATGAGCAGTTCTTC	CASSTFSGGSSYNEQFF
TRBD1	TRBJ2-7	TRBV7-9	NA	TGTGCCAGCCGGTTGTCGGGACAGGGCTCCTTCGAGCAGTACTTC	CASRLSGQGSFEQYF
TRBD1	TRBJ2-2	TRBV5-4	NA	TGTGCCAGCAGGTCGACAGGGGGGGTTAAGGCCGGGGAGCTGTTTTTT	CASRSTGGVKAGELFF
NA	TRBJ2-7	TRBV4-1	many	TGCGCCAGCAGCCTAGGGGGTAGCGGTGAGCAGTACTTC	CASSLGGSGEQYF
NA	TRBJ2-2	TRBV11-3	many	TGTGCCAGCAGCTTAGAGGGGGCCACCGGGGAGCTGTTTTTT	CASSLEGATGELFF
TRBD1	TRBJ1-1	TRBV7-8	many	TGTGCCAGCAGCGTAGACAGGGGACCGAACACTGAAGCTTTCTTT	CASSVDRGPNTEAFF
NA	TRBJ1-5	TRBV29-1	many	TGCAGCGTTAAGGATCAGGGGAATCAGCCCCAGCATTTT	CSVKDQGNQPQHF
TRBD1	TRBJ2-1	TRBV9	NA	TGTGCCAGCAGCACCTCCTGGACAGGACACAATGAGCAGTTCTTC	CASSTSWTGHNEQFF
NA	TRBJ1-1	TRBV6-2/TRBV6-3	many	TGTGCCAGCAGCTCATCCCTAGGGGTGACGAACACTGAAGCTTTCTTT	CASSSSLGVTNTEAFF
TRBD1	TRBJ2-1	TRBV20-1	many	TGCAGTGCTAGCGGGGACAGGGGAAACAATGAGCAGTTCTTC	CSASGDRGNNEQFF
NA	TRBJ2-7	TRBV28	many	TGTGCCAGCAGAGAAACAGGCTACGAGCAGTACTTC	CASRETGYEQYF
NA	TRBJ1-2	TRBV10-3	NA	TGTGCCATCAGTGAGTCGTATATGGACAGTATCTATGGCTACACCTTC	CAISESYMDSIYGYTF
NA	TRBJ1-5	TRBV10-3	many	TGTGCCATCAGTGAGTCGAAGGGGGGGTTCGGGCAGCCCCAGCATTTT	CAISESKGGFGQPQHF
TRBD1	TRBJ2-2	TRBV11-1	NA	TGTGCCAGCAGCTTAGTTAATATTCGGGACAGCTACACCGGGGAGCTGTTTTTT	CASSLVNIRDSYTGELFF
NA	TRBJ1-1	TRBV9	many	TGTGCCAGCAGCGTAGAAAATGGAGGAGGTGAAGCTTTCTTT	CASSVENGGGEAFF
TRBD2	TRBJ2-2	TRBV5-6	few	TGTGCCAGCAGCTTGGGGACTAGCGGGCCCATCACCGGGGAGCTGTTTTTT	CASSLGTSGPITGELFF
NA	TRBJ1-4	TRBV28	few	TGTGCCAGCATTTTACAAACAGCGCCAACTAATGAAAAACTTTTTTTT	CASILQTAPTNEKLFF
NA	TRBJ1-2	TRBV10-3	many	TGTGCCATCAGTGAGACCGGTCTTAACTATGGCTACACCTTC	CAISETGLNYGYTF
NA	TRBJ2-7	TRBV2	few	TGTGCCAGCAGCCCCCGGCATTACGAGCAGTACTTC	CASSPRHYEQYF
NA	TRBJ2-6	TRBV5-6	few	TGTGCCAGCAGCTTGGTCAACTCTGGGGCCAACGTCCTGACTTTC	CASSLVNSGANVLTF
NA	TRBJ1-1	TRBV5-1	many	TGCGCCAGCAGCTTTAACGTGGCTGAAGCTTTCTTT	CASSFNVAEAFF
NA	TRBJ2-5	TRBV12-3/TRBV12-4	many	TGTGCCAGCAGTCTGTACAGTAAAGAGACCCAGTACTTC	CASSLYSKETQYF
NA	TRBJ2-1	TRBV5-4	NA	TGTGCCAGCAGCTTGGATGGGGGGACCTTAAATGAGCAGTTCTTC	CASSLDGGTLNEQFF
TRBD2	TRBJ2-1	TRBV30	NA	TGTGCCTGGATTCCCGGGACTAGCGTTAACAATGAGCAGTTCTTC	CAWIPGTSVNNEQFF
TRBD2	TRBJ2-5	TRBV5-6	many	TGTGCCAGCAGCCTGGCCAGCGGGGGGCCGGGGGAGACCCAGTACTTC	CASSLASGGPGETQYF
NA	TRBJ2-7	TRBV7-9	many	TGTGCCAGCAGTCTCGAGGGATTAAGCTCCTACGAGCAGTACTTC	CASSLEGLSSYEQYF
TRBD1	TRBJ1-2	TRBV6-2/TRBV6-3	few	TGTGCCAGCAGCGACAGGGGGTCGGTTGGCTACACCTTC	CASSDRGSVGYTF
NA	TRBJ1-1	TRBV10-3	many	TGTGCCATCACCTCTGGGGGCAACACTGAAGCTTTCTTT	CAITSGGNTEAFF
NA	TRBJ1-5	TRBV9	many	TGTGCCAGCAGCGTACCCCGACAGGTCAATCAGCCCCAGCATTTT	CASSVPRQVNQPQHF
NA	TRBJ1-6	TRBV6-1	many	TGTGCCACCCAACAGAGCTCCTATAATTCACCCCTCCACTTT	CATQQSSYNSPLHF